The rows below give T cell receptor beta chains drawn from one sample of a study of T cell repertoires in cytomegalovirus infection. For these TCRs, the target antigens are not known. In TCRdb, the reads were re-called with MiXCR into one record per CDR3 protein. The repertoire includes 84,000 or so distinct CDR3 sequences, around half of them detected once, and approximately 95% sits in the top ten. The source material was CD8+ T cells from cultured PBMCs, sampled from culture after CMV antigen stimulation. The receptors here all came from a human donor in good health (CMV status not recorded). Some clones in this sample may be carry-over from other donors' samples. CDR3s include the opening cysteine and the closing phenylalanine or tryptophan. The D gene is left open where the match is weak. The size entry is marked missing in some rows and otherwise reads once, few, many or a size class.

TGTGCCAGCAGGGGGGATGGACAGGTGTATGGCTACACCTTC CASRGDGQVYGYTF TRBD1 TRBJ1-2 . TRBV3-1 14
TGTGCCAGCACATTCAACACCGGGGAGCTGTTTTTT CASTFNTGELFF . TRBJ2-2 . TRBV2 12
TGTGCCAGCAGTTTATTAACTAGCGGGAGTCACAATGAGCAGTTCTTC CASSLLTSGSHNEQFF TRBD2 TRBJ2-1 . TRBV28 16
TGTGCCAGCAGCCCCGGACTAGCGGGGGCTAGCACAGATACGCAGTATTTT CASSPGLAGASTDTQYF TRBD2 TRBJ2-3 . TRBV6-1 17
TGTGCCAGCAGCCCCCTGAGGGGAGCAAGCACAGATACGCATTATTTT CASSPLRGASTDTHYF . TRBJ2-3 . TRBV6-6 16
TGTACCAGTAGCCGGGGACGTAACTATGGCTACACCTTC CTSSRGRNYGYTF . TRBJ1-2 . TRBV19 13
TGTGCCAGCAGCCAAGAGACTAGCTCGGATGAGCAGTTCTTC CASSQETSSDEQFF TRBD2 TRBJ2-1 few TRBV14 14
TGTGCCAGCAGCAGGCCGGGGACCGAGCTCCGGGATACGCAGTATTTT CASSRPGTELRDTQYF . TRBJ2-3 . TRBV7-6 16
TGCAGTGCTAGAGAGGACAGGGGGGACTATGGCTACACCTTC CSAREDRGDYGYTF TRBD1 TRBJ1-2 once TRBV20-1 14
TGCAGTGCGGTAGCGCGACAAGAGACCCAGTACTTC CSAVARQETQYF . TRBJ2-5 . TRBV20-1 12
TGTGCCAGCAAGGTAGCGGGGGCCTACAATGAGCAGTTCTTC CASKVAGAYNEQFF TRBD2 TRBJ2-1 . TRBV7-9 14
TGTGCCAGCAGTTTATCCCAGGGGGGCGGGGAGCTGTTTTTT CASSLSQGGGELFF . TRBJ2-2 few TRBV27 14
TGTGCCAGCAGCTTAGGGTCCGGGGGGGCCAGTGGCCTGTTCTTC CASSLGSGGASGLFF TRBD2 TRBJ2-1 many TRBV7-6 15
TGTGCCAGCAGCATGTCAAACAATGAGCAGTTCTTC CASSMSNNEQFF . TRBJ2-1 . TRBV5-3 12
TGCGCCAGCAGTGGGGTAGGGGGTAAGTTCAATGAGCAGTTCTTC CASSGVGGKFNEQFF . TRBJ2-1 few TRBV10-2 15
TGTGCCAGCACAGAGGAGGTCCCAGAGACCCAGTACTTC CASTEEVPETQYF . TRBJ2-5 . TRBV2 13
TGTGCCAGCACTCTGGGTGTCAGGGGGGCACCTTACTCTGGGGCCAACGTCCTGACTTTC CASTLGVRGAPYSGANVLTF . TRBJ2-6 . TRBV12-3/TRBV12-4 20
TGTGCCAGCAGCTTAGGGGCGGGGCGGGAGGGCTCCAAAAACATTCAGTACTTC CASSLGAGREGSKNIQYF TRBD2 TRBJ2-4 . TRBV7-2 18
TGCGCCAGCAGCCAAGATCAGGGGACTACCTCCTACAATGAGCAGTTCTTC CASSQDQGTTSYNEQFF . TRBJ2-1 . TRBV4-1 17
TGTGCCAGTTACTCGACTAGTTCCTCGAGGTCCTACAATGAGCAGTTCTTC CASYSTSSSRSYNEQFF . TRBJ2-1 . TRBV10-3 17
TGTGCCAGCAGTTACTCACGGAACACTGAAGCTTTCTTT CASSYSRNTEAFF . TRBJ1-1 . TRBV6-2/TRBV6-3 13
TGTGCCAGCAGTTCCTACCTTTCCCCGGACAACTCCTACAATGAGCAGTTCTTC CASSSYLSPDNSYNEQFF . TRBJ2-1 few TRBV12-3/TRBV12-4 18
TGTGCCAGCAGCCCCAGGGGGCCGAGCTCCTACAATGAGCAGTTCTTC CASSPRGPSSYNEQFF TRBD1 TRBJ2-1 once TRBV7-4 16
TGTGCCAGCAGCCTAGCCGTGAGCTCCTACAATGAGCAGTTCTTC CASSLAVSSYNEQFF . TRBJ2-1 once TRBV12-3/TRBV12-4 15
TGTGCCAGCAGCGTAGAAGGTAGCGGGGGCGAGCAGTACTTC CASSVEGSGGEQYF TRBD2 TRBJ2-7 . TRBV9 14
TGCAGCGTCCCTGCCCAGGGCGTCTATGGCTACACCTTC CSVPAQGVYGYTF . TRBJ1-2 once TRBV29-1 13
TGTGCCAGCAGCGGGGAGAACACTGAAGCTTTCTTT CASSGENTEAFF . TRBJ1-1 few TRBV13 12
TGTGCCAGCAGCTCCTTATCCTTCCACTCTGGAAACACCATATATTTT CASSSLSFHSGNTIYF . TRBJ1-3 . TRBV12-3/TRBV12-4 16
TGTGCCAGCAGCCTCGACCGGGACAGAACCTACGAGCAGTACTTC CASSLDRDRTYEQYF TRBD1 TRBJ2-7 . TRBV27 15
TGTGCCAGCAGTTACTATAGCGACGAGCAGTACTTC CASSYYSDEQYF . TRBJ2-7 . TRBV11-2 12
TGTGCCAGCAGTTACGGGACTAGCGGGAGTGCAGATACGCAGTATTTT CASSYGTSGSADTQYF TRBD2 TRBJ2-3 . TRBV27 16
TGTGCCGGCAGCGCCAGGGGCCAAAACTATGGCTACACCTTC CAGSARGQNYGYTF . TRBJ1-2 . TRBV27 14
TGCGCCAGCAGCCAAGAGCGACAGGGGGGTCAGCCCCAGAATTTT CASSQERQGGQPQNF TRBD1 TRBJ1-5 . TRBV4-1 15
TGTGCCAGCAGCTTAAATTGGGCAGGGGCTACTGAAGCTTTCTTT CASSLNWAGATEAFF . TRBJ1-1 . TRBV11-2 15
TGTGCCAGCAGTTCCCCCGTGGAGGGGAGGAACTATGGCTACACCTTC CASSSPVEGRNYGYTF . TRBJ1-2 . TRBV28 16
TGTGCCAGCAGAGGAAGGAATGAAGCTTTCTTT CASRGRNEAFF . TRBJ1-1 . TRBV2 11
TGTGCCAGCAGCCCAGGGCTAGCGGGCTTCTCGAGCTCCTACGAGCAGTACTTC CASSPGLAGFSSSYEQYF TRBD2 TRBJ2-7 few TRBV27 18
TGTGCCAGCAGCTTAGCCTGGACGGCCCTACAGGGGGAGACCCAGTACTTC CASSLAWTALQGETQYF TRBD1 TRBJ2-5 . TRBV7-2 17
TGTGCCAGCACGGGACTCCCACCAGATACGCAGTATTTT CASTGLPPDTQYF . TRBJ2-3 . TRBV19 13
TGTGCCAGCAGTCAAGGGCTAGGGGAAAAACTGTTTTTT CASSQGLGEKLFF . TRBJ1-4 . TRBV27 13
TGTGCCAGCAGCTCGGGACAGGGAGATGGCTACACCTTC CASSSGQGDGYTF TRBD1 TRBJ1-2 few TRBV7-3 13
TGTGCCAGCAGCCCACAACTAGCGGGGACCTACGAGCAGTACTTC CASSPQLAGTYEQYF TRBD2 TRBJ2-7 few TRBV7-9 15
TGCGCCAGCAGCCAAGATGGAGGAAGGTTACAGTACTTC CASSQDGGRLQYF . TRBJ2-7 few TRBV4-1 13
TGTGCCAGCCTAAGGCCATCCACAGATACGCAGTATTTT CASLRPSTDTQYF . TRBJ2-3 . TRBV6-8 13
TGTGCCAGCAGTTTCGGGTGGCTGGGGGACGATTCCGGGGAGCTGTTTTTT CASSFGWLGDDSGELFF . TRBJ2-2 few TRBV28 17
TGTGCCAGTAGTATGACGGTTTGGTACAATGAGCAGTTCTTC CASSMTVWYNEQFF . TRBJ2-1 . TRBV19 14
TGCGCCAGCAGCCAAGAGGAAGGAAACACTGAAGCTTTCTTT CASSQEEGNTEAFF . TRBJ1-1 few TRBV4-1 14
TGTGCCAGCAGCCCTCGGACTAGCGGGAGAGAAGATACGCAGTATTTT CASSPRTSGREDTQYF TRBD2 TRBJ2-3 . TRBV7-9 16
TGTGCCAGCAGACCGTGGGGGAGTGCGAACACTGAAGCTTTCTTT CASRPWGSANTEAFF . TRBJ1-1 . TRBV27 15
TGTGCCAGCAGCAACTCACAGATTCTCTATGGCTACACCTTC CASSNSQILYGYTF . TRBJ1-2 once TRBV7-4 14